This T cell receptor (beta chain) comes out of a study of blood T cell repertoires in COVID-19. Across the study: The United States, Italy and Spain provided the acute and convalescent COVID-19 samples.

V was cut by 2 bases and J by 7 bases, with 12 bases left in between. CDR3 length: 15 residues. From germline, CDR1 is SEHNR and CDR2 FQNEAQ (reference sequence). Authors' analysis steps: Reference gene primer amplification yielded estimated nucleated cell counts. Clones were sequenced by immunoSEQ multiplex PCR, and TCRdb holds only the in-frame ones, with some missing. The DNA gave D and trimming, while V, J and clone size come from that table. Of approximately 29,000 clones listed, around 72% are singletons. The origin of this receptor is a boy between 2 and 15 years old with active or convalescent COVID-19. The sample taken for sequencing was peripheral blood. The chain joins TRBV7-9 to TRBJ1-6; D remains unclear. The CDR3 nucleotides read TGTGCCAGCAGCTTACATGGCGGCGGGAATTCACCCCTCCACTTT. Translating it yields CASSLHGGGNSPLHF.